This T cell receptor (beta chain) was retrieved from a study of T-cell memory formation after mild COVID-19. On this clonotype: What it binds is unknown.

Trimming stripped 1 base from V and 4 bases from J, with 12 bases between. The CDR3 loop spans 15 amino acids. Germline CDR1 is KGHDR and CDR2 is SFDVKD. Study outcomes and limitations: Nothing confirmed that second-wave clones peaking on day 37 were specific for SARS-CoV-2.

Barcoded TCR alpha and TCR beta cDNA libraries with UMIs came from 5'RACE using constant-segment primers. Using its own MiXCR run on the 5' RACE reads, TCRdb lists one record per CDR3 protein. The sample includes tens of thousands of distinct CDR3 sequences, approximately 14% of them seen just once. Sequenced: PBMCs or a T cell subset sorted from them (not recorded which). The clonotype originates from an adult woman who had mild COVID-19 (a few samples of this study predate the infection). Cell type and time point are not known. The chain carries TRBV24-1 and TRBJ1-2; the D is unclear. DNA for the CDR3: TGTGCCACCAGTGATTTCTCCCGACCACCCTATGGCTACACCTTC. It specifies CATSDFSRPPYGYTF.